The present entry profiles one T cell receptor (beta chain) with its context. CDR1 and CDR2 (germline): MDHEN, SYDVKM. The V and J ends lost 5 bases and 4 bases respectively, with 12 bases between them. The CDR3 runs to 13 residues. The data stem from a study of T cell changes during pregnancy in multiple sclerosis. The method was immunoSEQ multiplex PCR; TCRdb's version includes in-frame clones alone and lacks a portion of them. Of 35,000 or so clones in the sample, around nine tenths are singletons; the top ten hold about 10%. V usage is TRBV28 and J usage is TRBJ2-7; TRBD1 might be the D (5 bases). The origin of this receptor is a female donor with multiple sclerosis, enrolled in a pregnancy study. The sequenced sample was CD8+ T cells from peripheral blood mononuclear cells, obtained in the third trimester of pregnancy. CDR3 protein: CASSQGRAYEQYF. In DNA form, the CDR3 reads TGTGCCAGCAGTCAGGGTAGAGCGTACGAGCAGTACTTC.